This TCR beta chain was identified in a study of blood T cell repertoires in COVID-19. Overall study context: Donors in the United States, Italy and Spain gave samples during acute or convalescent COVID-19. Sources were T cells, B-cell-depleted T cells, or PBMCs; the material itself was cDNA or gDNA.

Germline trimming cut 0 bases from V and 1 base from J; bases unmatched to any gene: 10. This CDR3 contains 18 residues. Germline CDR1 SGHNT, CDR2 YYREEE (reference sequence). Original methodology: It was from reference gene primer amplification that nucleated cell counts were estimated. The table came from immunoSEQ multiplex PCR; TCRdb's copy has only in-frame clones and leaves some out. V and J calls and clone size are given by that table; D and trimming were obtained from the DNA. Among about 200,000 clones listed, approximately 88% were seen once. The gene calls are TRBV5-4 and TRBJ2-1; 7 positions match TRBD2. Sample: peripheral blood. This TCR was recovered from a man in his sixties who had recovered from COVID-19. The CDR3 coding sequence is TGTGCCAGCAGCTTGGGTGGTTCCGGGGGGTTATCCTACAATGAGCAGTTCTTC. It is translated as CASSLGGSGGLSYNEQFF.